The next 10 T cell receptor beta chains were all read from a single sample in a study of CD8+CD57+ T cells in acquired aplastic anemia. TCR beta VDJ and CDR3 profiles were obtained from a genomic DNA template. TCRdb re-called the reads with MiXCR, one entry per CDR3 protein. The sample includes a few hundred thousand distinct CDR3 sequences, around 60% of them seen just once. Sequences were obtained from sorted CD4+, CD8+, or CD8+CD57+ T cells (not recorded which) from PBMCs. The receptors were sampled from a human donor with severe aplastic anemia or a healthy control (not recorded which).

This clonotype was seen a single time. The CDR3 region is CAISEGDRGWTQYF. The CDR3 DNA reads TGTGCCATCAGTGAAGGGGACAGGGGTTGGACCCAGTACTTC. The gene calls are TRBV10-3 and TRBJ2-5; 10 bases line up with TRBD1. J was trimmed by 7 bases and V by 3 bases; bases with no gene match: 5. From germline, CDR1 is ENHRY and CDR2 SYGVKD. This CDR3 has 14 amino acids.

The chain uses TRBV20-1 and TRBJ2-2; 8 bases align to TRBD1. The V gene end was trimmed by 2 bases and the J gene end by 7 bases; junction bases not matched to a gene: 6. Germline V gene data show CDR1 as DFQATT and CDR2 as SNEGSKA (reference sequence). CDR3 length equals 14 residues. The CDR3: CSARTPGGHGELFF. The CDR3 DNA reads TGCAGTGCTAGAACGCCAGGGGGCCACGGGGAGCTGTTTTTT.

This clonotype was observed at least ten times. CDR3 nucleotides: TGTGCCAGCAGTGACTCGGTCTTGGTGGGACAGAAAGAGACCCAGTACTTC. Its protein is CASSDSVLVGQKETQYF. This chain uses TRBV2 with TRBJ2-5; TRBD1 matches 7 bases. The CDR3 is 17 amino acids. Germline assignment: CDR1 SNHLY and CDR2 FYNNEI. After removal of 3 bases from V and 3 bases from J, the junction contained 13 bases not matched to a gene.

This clonotype was observed at least ten times. This chain connects TRBV19 to TRBJ2-2, with 8 bases lining up with TRBD1. Germline CDR1 LNHDA, CDR2 SQIVND (reference sequence). The junction had 7 bases not matched to a gene; V was cut back by 6 bases and J by 7 bases. The length of the CDR3 is 14 residues. The CDR3 DNA follows: TGTGCCAGTAGCACCGGGACAGGATTCGGGGAGCTGTTTTTT. Translation: CASSTGTGFGELFF.

J is TRBJ2-7 and V is TRBV2; no definite D call. The V end lost 11 bases, the J end lost 2 bases, and 10 bases lay between the germline ends. The CDR3 consists of 11 residues. Germline V lookup: CDR1 SNHLY, CDR2 FYNNEI. The CDR3 DNA follows: TGTGCCTTGCGGCAGGCCTACGAGCAGTACTTC. Protein: CALRQAYEQYF.

Many counts were recorded for this clonotype. The chain employs TRBV7-8 and TRBJ2-7; D is possibly TRBD1 (7 bases). The CDR3 extends over 13 amino acids. V shed 5 bases and J shed 3 bases, with 11 bases lying between them. Germline V gene lookup returns CDR1 SGHVS and CDR2 FQNEAQ. CDR3: CASSRGTDYEQYF. For the CDR3, the DNA is TGTGCCAGCAGCCGCGGGACAGACTACGAGCAGTACTTC.

The chain carries TRBV7-6 and TRBJ2-1; 7 nucleotides align to TRBD1. The CDR3 has 13 amino acids. With 1 base clipped from V and 9 bases from J, the junction kept 3 bases outside the gene matches. CDR1 is SGHVS, CDR2 FNYEAQ, per germline. CDR3 residues: CASSLEDRAEQFF. For the CDR3, the DNA is TGTGCCAGCAGCTTAGAAGACAGGGCTGAGCAGTTCTTC.

This clonotype was seen ten or more times. This sequence joins TRBV29-1 and TRBJ2-7, with D possibly being TRBD1 (5 bases). V lost 7 bases and J lost 3, with 13 bases in between. There are 12 residues in the CDR3. Germline values: CDR1 SQVTM, CDR2 ANQGSEA. CDR3 coding DNA: TGCAGCGCCCGCAGGGATATCTACGAGCAGTACTTC. It encodes CSARRDIYEQYF.

This chain uses TRBV12-3 or TRBV12-4 with TRBJ2-2; 8 bases fit TRBD1. The CDR3 covers 14 residues. Trimming cost V 5 bases and J 7 bases; bases outside gene matches: 6. The CDR3 reads CASSDRGRGGELFF. CDR3 bases: TGTGCCAGCAGTGACAGGGGAAGGGGCGGGGAGCTGTTTTTT.

This clonotype was detected a few times. The chain has TRBV20-1 and TRBJ2-7; 8 positions agree with TRBD1. Germline trimming cut 6 bases from V and 3 bases from J; bases unmatched to any gene: 7. Looked up from germline, CDR1 is DFQATT and CDR2 is SNEGSKA (reference sequence). The CDR3 has 13 residues. The CDR3 DNA sequence: TGCAGTGCCATTCGGACAGGGTACTACGAGCAGTACTTC. This encodes CSAIRTGYYEQYF.